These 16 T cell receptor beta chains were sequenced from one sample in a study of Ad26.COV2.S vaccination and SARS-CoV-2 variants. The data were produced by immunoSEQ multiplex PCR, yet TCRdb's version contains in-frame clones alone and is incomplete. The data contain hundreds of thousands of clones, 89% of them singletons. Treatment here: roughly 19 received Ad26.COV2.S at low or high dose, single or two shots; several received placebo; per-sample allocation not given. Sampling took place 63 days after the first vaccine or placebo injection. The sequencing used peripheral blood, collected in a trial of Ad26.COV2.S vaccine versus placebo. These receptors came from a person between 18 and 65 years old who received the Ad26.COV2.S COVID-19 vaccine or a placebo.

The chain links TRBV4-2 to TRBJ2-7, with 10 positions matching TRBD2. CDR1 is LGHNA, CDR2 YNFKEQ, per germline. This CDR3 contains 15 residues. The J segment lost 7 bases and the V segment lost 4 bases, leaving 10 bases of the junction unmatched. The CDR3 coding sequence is TGTGCCAGCAGCCTCTTTACTAGCGGGGTCGATGAGCAGTACTTC. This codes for CASSLFTSGVDEQYF.

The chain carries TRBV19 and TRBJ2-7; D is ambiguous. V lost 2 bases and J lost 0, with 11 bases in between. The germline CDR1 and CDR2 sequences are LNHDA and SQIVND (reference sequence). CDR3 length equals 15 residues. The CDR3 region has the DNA TGTGCCAGTAGTATAACCGGGTCGACCTCCTACGAGCAGTACTTC. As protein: CASSITGSTSYEQYF.

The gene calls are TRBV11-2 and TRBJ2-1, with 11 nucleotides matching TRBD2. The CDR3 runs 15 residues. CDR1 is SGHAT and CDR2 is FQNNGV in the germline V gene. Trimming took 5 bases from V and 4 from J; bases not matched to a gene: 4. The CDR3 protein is CASSSTSGGYNEQFF. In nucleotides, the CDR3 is TGTGCCAGCAGCAGTACTAGCGGGGGTTACAATGAGCAGTTCTTC.

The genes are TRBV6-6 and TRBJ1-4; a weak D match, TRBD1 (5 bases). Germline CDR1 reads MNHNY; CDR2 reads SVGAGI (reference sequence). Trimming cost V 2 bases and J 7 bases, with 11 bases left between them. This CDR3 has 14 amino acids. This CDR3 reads CASSYGTATEKLFF. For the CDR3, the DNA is TGTGCCAGCAGTTACGGGACGGCCACTGAAAAACTGTTTTTT.

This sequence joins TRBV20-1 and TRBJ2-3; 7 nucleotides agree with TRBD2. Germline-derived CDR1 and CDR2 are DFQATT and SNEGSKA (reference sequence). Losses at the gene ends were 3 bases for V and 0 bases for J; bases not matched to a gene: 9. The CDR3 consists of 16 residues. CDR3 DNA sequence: TGCAGTGCTAGTGAGCCTAGCGGAGCGAGCACAGATACGCAGTATTTT. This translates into CSASEPSGASTDTQYF.

The CDR3 spells CASSPPQASEQFF. CDR3 in DNA: TGTGCCAGCTCACCACCACAAGCAAGTGAGCAGTTCTTC. The V call is TRBV18, the J call TRBJ2-1, with unresolved D. CDR1 KGHSH and CDR2 LQKENI come from the germline V gene. The V gene lost 0 bases and the J gene lost 9 bases, with 9 bases spanning the gap. The CDR3 extends over 13 amino acids.

The CDR3 sequence is CASSSLLGLTDTQYF. For the CDR3, the DNA is TGTGCCAGCAGCTCCCTGTTAGGGCTAACAGATACGCAGTATTTT. The rearrangement uses TRBV7-6 and TRBJ2-3; D is uncertain. V was shortened by 4 bases and J by 3 bases, with 14 bases between the two germline ends. The CDR3 length is 15 residues. Per germline, CDR1 SGHVS and CDR2 FNYEAQ.

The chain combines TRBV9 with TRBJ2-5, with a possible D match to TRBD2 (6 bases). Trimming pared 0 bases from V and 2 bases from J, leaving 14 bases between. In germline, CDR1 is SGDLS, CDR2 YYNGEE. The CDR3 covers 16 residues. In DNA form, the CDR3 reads TGTGCCAGCAGCGTAGATAATAGCGGACTTCAAGAGACCCAGTACTTC. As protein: CASSVDNSGLQETQYF.

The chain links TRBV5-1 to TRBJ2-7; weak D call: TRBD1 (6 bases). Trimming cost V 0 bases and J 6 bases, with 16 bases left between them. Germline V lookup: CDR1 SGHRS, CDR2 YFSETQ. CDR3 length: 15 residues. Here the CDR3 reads CASSLVSEGVSEQYF. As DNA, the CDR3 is TGCGCCAGCAGCTTGGTAAGCGAGGGGGTTTCCGAGCAGTACTTC.

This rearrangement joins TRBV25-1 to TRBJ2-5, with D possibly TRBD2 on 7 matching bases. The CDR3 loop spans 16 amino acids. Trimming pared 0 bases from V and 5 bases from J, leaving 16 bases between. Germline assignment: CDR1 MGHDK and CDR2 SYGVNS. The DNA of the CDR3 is TGTGCCAGCAGTGAATACACTACGGGGGGCGGGGAGACCCAGTACTTC. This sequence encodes CASSEYTTGGGETQYF.

DNA of the CDR3: TGTGCCAGCAGTGAAATGACTAGTCGCCCTGACGAGCAGTACTTC. Protein sequence: CASSEMTSRPDEQYF. V and J are TRBV25-1 and TRBJ2-7; D might be TRBD2 (6 bases). V lost 2 bases to trimming and J lost 5 bases, with 16 bases between them. This CDR3 region has 15 residues. The germline CDR1 and CDR2 sequences are MGHDK and SYGVNS.

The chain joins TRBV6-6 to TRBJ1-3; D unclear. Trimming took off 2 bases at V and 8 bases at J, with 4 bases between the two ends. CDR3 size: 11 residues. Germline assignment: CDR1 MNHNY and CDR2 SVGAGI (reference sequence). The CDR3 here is CASSYQDTIYF. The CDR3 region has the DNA TGTGCCAGCAGTTACCAGGACACCATATATTTT.

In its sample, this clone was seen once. CDR3 DNA: TGTGCCAGCAGCTTTCAGGGAGCGAAGTACAATGAGCAGTTCTTC. This encodes CASSFQGAKYNEQFF. This chain uses TRBV7-2 with TRBJ2-1, with D tentatively TRBD1 or TRBD2 (5 bases each). The CDR3 spans 15 residues. CDR1 is SGHTA and CDR2 is FQGNSA in the germline V gene. The germline V and J ends were trimmed by 3 bases and 4 bases, with 13 bases remaining between them. Full variable domain (outside the CDR3, taken from reference TRBV7-2 and TRBJ2-1): GAGVSQSPSNKVTEKGKDVELRCDPISGHTALYWYRQSLGQGLEFLIYFQGNSAPDKSGLPSDRFSAERTGGSVSTLTIQRTQQEDSAVYLCASSFQGAKYNEQFFGPGTRLTVL.

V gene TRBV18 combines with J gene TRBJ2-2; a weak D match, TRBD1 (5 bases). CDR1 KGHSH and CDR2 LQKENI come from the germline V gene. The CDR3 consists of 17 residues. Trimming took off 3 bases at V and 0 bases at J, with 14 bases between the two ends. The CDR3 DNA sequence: TGTGCCAGCTCACCTCCGTCCCGACAGACGAACACCGGGGAGCTGTTTTTT. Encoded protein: CASSPPSRQTNTGELFF.

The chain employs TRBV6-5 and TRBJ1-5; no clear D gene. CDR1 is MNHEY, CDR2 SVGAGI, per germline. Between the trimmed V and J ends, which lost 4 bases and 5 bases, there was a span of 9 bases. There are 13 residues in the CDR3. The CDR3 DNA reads TGTGCCAGCAGTTGGGCCTTGGATCAGCCCCAGCATTTT. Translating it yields CASSWALDQPQHF.

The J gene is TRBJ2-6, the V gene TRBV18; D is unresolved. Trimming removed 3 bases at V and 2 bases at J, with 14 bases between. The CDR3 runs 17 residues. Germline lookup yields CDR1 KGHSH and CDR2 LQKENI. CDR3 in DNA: TGTGCCAGCTCACCGTGGATGACCGGGCCTGGGGCCAACGTCCTGACTTTC. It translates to CASSPWMTGPGANVLTF.